Below, 7 T cell receptor beta chains from the same sample are listed, as sequenced in a study of graft-versus-host responses after intestinal transplantation. Their antigen targets remain unknown. Clones were sequenced by immunoSEQ multiplex PCR, and TCRdb holds only the in-frame ones, with some missing. Among fewer than 120,000 clones listed, over 85% were seen once. Source: unstimulated CD8+ T cells sorted from spleen or lymph node cells, taken before intestinal transplant. Receptors were obtained from a human donor who received an intestinal transplant.

The chain links TRBV4-1 to TRBJ2-1; 12 bases are shared with TRBD2. The length of the CDR3 is 16 residues. Germline CDR1 and CDR2: MGHRA and YSYEKL. The V and J ends lost 3 bases and 8 bases, in that order; junction bases with no gene match: 8. CDR3 DNA: TGCGCCAGCAGCCATCCGGAAGGACTAGCGGGACATGAGCAGTTCTTC. As protein: CASSHPEGLAGHEQFF.

The V and J genes are TRBV6-1 and TRBJ2-1; maybe TRBD2 (8 bases). Germline V gene lookup returns CDR1 MNHNS and CDR2 SASEGT. The CDR3 contains 17 residues. The V end lost 4 bases, the J end lost 4 bases, and 20 bases lay between the germline ends. CDR3 protein: CASSVVRREGQYNEQFF. For the CDR3, the DNA is TGTGCCAGCAGTGTCGTTCGCCGGGAGGGACAGTACAATGAGCAGTTCTTC.

The chain recombines TRBV30 with TRBJ2-7; D is possibly TRBD2 (5 bases). This CDR3 comprises 12 residues. Germline V CDR1 and CDR2: GTSNPN, SVGIG (reference sequence). V dropped 5 bases and J dropped 3 bases, with 11 bases sitting between them. CDR3 region: CAWGLNLYEQYF. The CDR3 bases are TGTGCCTGGGGACTTAACCTCTACGAGCAGTACTTC.

V is TRBV9 and J is TRBJ2-3, with D possibly being TRBD1 (5 bases). CDR1 is SGDLS and CDR2 is YYNGEE in the germline V gene. The CDR3 extends over 15 amino acids. V was clipped by 0 bases and J by 5 bases, with 13 bases between them. The CDR3 nucleotides read TGTGCCAGCAGCGTAGAGCAGGGCGGCGGAGATACGCAGTATTTT. Amino acids: CASSVEQGGGDTQYF.

This chain links TRBV7-8 with TRBJ2-2; 10 bases fit TRBD2. Per the germline V gene, CDR1 is SGHVS and CDR2 is FQNEAQ. Germline trimming cut 5 bases from V and 3 bases from J; bases unmatched to any gene: 3. The CDR3 runs to 15 residues. The CDR3, as DNA: TGTGCCAGCAGCCAGACTAGCGGGTACACCGGGGAGCTGTTTTTT. Translated: CASSQTSGYTGELFF.

The genes are TRBV30 and TRBJ1-4; 9 bases align to TRBD1. The CDR3 has 13 residues. The germline V gene has CDR1 GTSNPN and CDR2 SVGIG (reference sequence). V lost 5 bases, J lost 8 bases, and 6 bases stayed unmatched. The CDR3 bases are TGTGCCTGGCGTGGGACAGGGAACGAAAAACTGTTTTTT. Its translation is CAWRGTGNEKLFF.

The chain recombines TRBV27 with TRBJ1-2, with a tentative D call TRBD1 (5 bases). Looked up from germline, CDR1 is MNHEY and CDR2 is SMNVEV (reference sequence). V was pared by 0 bases and J by 3 bases, with 17 bases between. This CDR3 region has 17 residues. The CDR3 DNA reads TGTGCCAGCAGTTTATCAGGGGTCGAAGCCTTTGACTATGGCTACACCTTC. Its translation is CASSLSGVEAFDYGYTF.